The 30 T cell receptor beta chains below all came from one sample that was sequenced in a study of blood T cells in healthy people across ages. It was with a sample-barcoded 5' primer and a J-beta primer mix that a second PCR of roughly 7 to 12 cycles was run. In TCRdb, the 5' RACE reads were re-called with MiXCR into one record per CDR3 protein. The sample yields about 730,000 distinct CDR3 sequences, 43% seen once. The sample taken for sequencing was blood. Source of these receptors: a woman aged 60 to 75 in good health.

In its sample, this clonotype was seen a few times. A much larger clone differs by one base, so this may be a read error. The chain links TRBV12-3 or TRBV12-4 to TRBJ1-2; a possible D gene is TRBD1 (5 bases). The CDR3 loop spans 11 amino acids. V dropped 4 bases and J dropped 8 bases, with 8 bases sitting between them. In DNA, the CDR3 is TGTGCCAGCAGTTCAGGGTTCGGCTACACCTTC. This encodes CASSSGFGYTF.

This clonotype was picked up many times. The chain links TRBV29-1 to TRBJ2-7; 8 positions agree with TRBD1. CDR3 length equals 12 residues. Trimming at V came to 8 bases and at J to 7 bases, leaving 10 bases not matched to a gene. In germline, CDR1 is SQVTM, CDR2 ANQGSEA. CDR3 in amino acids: CSTTGARGEQYF. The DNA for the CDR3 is TGCAGCACGACAGGGGCTCGGGGAGAGCAGTACTTC.

The CDR3 loop reads CASSSVDRSNEQFF. The CDR3 coding sequence is TGTGCCAGCAGTTCCGTGGACAGGTCGAATGAGCAGTTCTTC. The V gene is TRBV6-2 or TRBV6-3, the J gene TRBJ2-1, with 7 bases identical to TRBD1. V gave up 4 bases and J gave up 7 bases; unmatched junction bases: 7. The CDR3 loop spans 14 amino acids. Germline V gene sequence: CDR1 MNHEY, CDR2 SVGEGT.

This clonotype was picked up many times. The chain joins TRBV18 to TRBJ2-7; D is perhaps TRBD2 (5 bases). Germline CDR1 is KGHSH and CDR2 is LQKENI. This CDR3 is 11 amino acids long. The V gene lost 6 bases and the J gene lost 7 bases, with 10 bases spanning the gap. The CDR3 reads CASSAREEQYF. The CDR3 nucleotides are TGTGCCAGCTCTGCCCGGGAAGAGCAGTACTTC.

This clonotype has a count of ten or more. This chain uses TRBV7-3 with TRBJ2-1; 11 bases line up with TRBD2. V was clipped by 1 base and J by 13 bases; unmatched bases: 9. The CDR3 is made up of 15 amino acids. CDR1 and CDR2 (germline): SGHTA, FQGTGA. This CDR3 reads CASSLNSGGARVQFF. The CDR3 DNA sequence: TGTGCCAGCAGCTTAAATAGCGGGGGGGCCCGGGTACAGTTCTTC.

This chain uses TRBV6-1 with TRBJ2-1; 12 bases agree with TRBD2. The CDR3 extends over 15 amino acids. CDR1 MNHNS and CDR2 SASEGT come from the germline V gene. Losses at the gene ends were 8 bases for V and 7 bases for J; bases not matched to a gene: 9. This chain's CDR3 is CASVGLAGSRNEQFF. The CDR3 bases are TGTGCCAGCGTCGGACTAGCGGGATCACGAAATGAGCAGTTCTTC.

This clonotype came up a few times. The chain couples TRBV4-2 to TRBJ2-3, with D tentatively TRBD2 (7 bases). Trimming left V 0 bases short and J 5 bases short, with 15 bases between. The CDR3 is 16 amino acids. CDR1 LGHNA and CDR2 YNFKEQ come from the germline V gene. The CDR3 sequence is CASSQDLGLGGDTQYF. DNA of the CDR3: TGTGCCAGCAGCCAAGATCTAGGACTAGGGGGAGATACGCAGTATTTT.

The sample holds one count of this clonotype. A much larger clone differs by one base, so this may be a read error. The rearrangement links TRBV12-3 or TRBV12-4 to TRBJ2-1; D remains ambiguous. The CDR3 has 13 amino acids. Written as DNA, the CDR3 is TGTGCCAGCAGTTCAGGAACGAGCAATGTGCAGTTCTTC. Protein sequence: CASSSGTSNVQFF.

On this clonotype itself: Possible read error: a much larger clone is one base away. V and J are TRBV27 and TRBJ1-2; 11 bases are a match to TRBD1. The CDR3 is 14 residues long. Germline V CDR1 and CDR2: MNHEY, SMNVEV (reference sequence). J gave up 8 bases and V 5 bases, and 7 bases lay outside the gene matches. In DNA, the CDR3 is TGTGCCAGCAGTCCGGCCGGGACAGGGGGGGGCTACACCTTC. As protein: CASSPAGTGGGYTF.

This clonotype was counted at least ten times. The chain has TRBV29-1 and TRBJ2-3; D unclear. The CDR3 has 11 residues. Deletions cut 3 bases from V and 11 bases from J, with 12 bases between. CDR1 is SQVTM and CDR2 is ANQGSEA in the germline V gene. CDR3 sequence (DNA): TGCAGCGTTGAGGATCGGATGGGGCAGTATTTT. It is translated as CSVEDRMGQYF.

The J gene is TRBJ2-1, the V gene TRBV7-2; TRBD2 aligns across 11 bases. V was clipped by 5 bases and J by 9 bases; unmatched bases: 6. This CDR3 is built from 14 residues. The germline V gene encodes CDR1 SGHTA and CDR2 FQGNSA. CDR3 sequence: CASSTSGSLGEQFF. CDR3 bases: TGTGCCAGCAGCACTAGCGGGAGCTTGGGTGAGCAGTTCTTC.

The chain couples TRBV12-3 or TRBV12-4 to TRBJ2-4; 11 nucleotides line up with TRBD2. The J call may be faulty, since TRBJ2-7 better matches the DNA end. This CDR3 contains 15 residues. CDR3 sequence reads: CASSFTSGGPYEQYF. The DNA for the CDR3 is TGTGCCAGCAGTTTTACTAGCGGGGGACCCTACGAGCAGTACTTC.

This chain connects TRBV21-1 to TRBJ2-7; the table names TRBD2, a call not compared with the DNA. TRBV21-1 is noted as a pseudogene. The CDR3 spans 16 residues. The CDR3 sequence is CASQTSIIAGVYEQYF. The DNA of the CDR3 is TGTGCCAGCCAAACTTCAATAATAGCGGGAGTCTACGAGCAGTACTTC.

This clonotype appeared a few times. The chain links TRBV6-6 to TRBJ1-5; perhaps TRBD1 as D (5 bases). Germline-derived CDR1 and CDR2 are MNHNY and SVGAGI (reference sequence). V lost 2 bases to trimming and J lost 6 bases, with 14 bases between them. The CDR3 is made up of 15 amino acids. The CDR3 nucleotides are TGTGCCAGCAGTTACCAGGGTTTTCGCAGTCAGCCCCAGCATTTT. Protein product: CASSYQGFRSQPQHF.

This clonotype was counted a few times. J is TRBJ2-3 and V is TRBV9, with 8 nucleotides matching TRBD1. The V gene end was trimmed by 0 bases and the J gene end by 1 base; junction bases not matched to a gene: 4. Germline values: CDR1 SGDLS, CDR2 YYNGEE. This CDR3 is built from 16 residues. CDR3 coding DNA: TGTGCCAGCAGCGTAGTTGCCAGGGGGCGCACAGATACGCAGTATTTT. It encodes CASSVVARGRTDTQYF.

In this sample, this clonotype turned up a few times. The DNA for the CDR3 is TGTGCCAGCAGCTTGGGACGGATGGTAGAGACCCAGTACTTC. Protein sequence: CASSLGRMVETQYF. This sequence joins TRBV5-6 and TRBJ2-5; D uncertain. CDR1 SGHDT and CDR2 YYEEEE come from the germline V gene. The CDR3 sequence is 14 residues long. Trimming shortened V by 0 bases and J by 4 bases, and 10 bases separated the two germline ends.

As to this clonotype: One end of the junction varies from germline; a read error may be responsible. The chain's CDR3 is CASGLAVPGTGSKGEQFF. DNA of the CDR3: TGTGCCAGCGGCTTAGCTGTGCCTGGGACAGGGTCTAAGGGTGAGCAGTTCTTC. The J gene is TRBJ2-1, the V gene TRBV7-3, with TRBD1 matching 9 bases. The CDR3 extends over 18 amino acids. Germline lookup yields CDR1 SGHTA and CDR2 FQGTGA.

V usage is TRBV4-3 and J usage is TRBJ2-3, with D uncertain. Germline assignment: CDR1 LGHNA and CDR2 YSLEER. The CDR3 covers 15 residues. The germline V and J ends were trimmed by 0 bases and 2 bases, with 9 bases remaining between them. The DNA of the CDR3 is TGCGCCAGCAGCCAAGATCGTCTATACACAGATACGCAGTATTTT. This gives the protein CASSQDRLYTDTQYF.

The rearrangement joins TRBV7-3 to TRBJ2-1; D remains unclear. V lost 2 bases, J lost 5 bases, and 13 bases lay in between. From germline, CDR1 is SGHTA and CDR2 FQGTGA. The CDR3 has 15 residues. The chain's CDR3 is CASSLLRNLNNEQFF. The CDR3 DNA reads TGTGCCAGCAGCTTATTGCGGAATTTGAACAATGAGCAGTTCTTC.

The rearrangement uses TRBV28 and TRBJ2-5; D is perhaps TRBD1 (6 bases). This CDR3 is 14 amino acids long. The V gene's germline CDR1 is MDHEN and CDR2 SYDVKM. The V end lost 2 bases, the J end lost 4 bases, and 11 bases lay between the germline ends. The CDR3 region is CASSLNRVRETQYF. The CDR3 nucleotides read TGTGCCAGCAGTTTAAACAGGGTTCGAGAGACCCAGTACTTC. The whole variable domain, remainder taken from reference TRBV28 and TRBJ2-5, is DVKVTQSSRYLVKRTGEKVFLECVQDMDHENMFWYRQDPGLGLRLIYFSYDVKMKEKGDIPEGYSVSREKKERFSLILESASTNQTSMYLCASSLNRVRETQYFGPGTRLLVL.

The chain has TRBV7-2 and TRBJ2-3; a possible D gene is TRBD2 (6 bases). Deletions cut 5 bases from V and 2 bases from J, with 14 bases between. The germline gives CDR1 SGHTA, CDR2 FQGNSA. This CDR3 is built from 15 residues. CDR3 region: CASSAATSYTDTQYF. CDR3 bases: TGTGCCAGCAGCGCGGCGACTAGTTACACAGATACGCAGTATTTT.

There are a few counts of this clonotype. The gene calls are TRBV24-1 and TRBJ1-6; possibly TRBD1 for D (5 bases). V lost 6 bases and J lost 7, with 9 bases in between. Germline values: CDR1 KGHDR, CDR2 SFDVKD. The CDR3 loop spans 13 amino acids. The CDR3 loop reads CATSRGVNSPLHF. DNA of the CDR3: TGTGCCACCAGTCGGGGCGTCAATTCACCCCTCCACTTT.

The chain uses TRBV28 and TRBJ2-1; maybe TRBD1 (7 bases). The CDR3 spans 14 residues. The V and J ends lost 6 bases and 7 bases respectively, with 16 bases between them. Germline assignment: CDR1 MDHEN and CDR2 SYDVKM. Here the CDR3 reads CASSRRGELNEQFF. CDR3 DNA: TGTGCCAGCAGCCGCAGGGGGGAGTTGAATGAGCAGTTCTTC.

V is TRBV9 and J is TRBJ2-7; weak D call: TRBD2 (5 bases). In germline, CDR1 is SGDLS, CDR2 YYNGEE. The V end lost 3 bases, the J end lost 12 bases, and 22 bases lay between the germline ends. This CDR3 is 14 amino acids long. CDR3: CASSAVTSWETRYF. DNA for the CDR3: TGTGCCAGCAGCGCTGTGACGAGCTGGGAGACCCGGTACTTC.

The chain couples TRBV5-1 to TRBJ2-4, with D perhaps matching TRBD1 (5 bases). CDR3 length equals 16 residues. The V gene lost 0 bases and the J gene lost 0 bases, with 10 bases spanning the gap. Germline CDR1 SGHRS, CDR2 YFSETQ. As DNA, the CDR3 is TGCGCCAGCAGCTTGGCAAGGGGAATAGCCAAAAACATTCAGTACTTC. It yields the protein CASSLARGIAKNIQYF.

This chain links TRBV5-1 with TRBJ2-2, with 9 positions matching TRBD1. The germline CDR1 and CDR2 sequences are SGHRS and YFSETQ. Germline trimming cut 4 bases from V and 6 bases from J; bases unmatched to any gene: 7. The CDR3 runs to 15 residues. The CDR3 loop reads CASSPRTGVAGELFF. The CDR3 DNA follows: TGCGCCAGCAGCCCGAGGACAGGGGTGGCCGGGGAGCTGTTTTTT.

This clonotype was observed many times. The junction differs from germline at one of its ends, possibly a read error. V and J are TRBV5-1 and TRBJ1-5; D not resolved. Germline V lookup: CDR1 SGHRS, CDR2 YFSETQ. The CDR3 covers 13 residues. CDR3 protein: CASSEGPNQPQHF. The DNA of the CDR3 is TGTGCCAGCAGCGAAGGGCCCAATCAGCCCCAGCATTTT. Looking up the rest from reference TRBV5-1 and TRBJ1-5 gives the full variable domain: KAGVTQTPRYLIKTRGQQVTLSCSPISGHRSVSWYQQTPGQGLQFLFEYFSETQRNKGNFPGRFSGRQFSNSRSEMNVSTLELGDSALYLCASSEGPNQPQHFGDGTRLSIL.

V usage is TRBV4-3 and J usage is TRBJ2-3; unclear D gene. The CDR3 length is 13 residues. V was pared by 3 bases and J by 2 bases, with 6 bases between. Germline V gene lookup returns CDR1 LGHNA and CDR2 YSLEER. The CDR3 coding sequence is TGCGCCAGCAGCCACCAATACACAGATACGCAGTATTTT. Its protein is CASSHQYTDTQYF.

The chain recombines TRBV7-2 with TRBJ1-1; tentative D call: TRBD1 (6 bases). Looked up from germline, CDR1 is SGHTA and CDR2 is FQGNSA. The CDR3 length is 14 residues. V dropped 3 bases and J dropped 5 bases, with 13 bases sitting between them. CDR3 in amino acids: CASSFLTGVTEAFF. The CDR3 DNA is TGTGCCAGCAGCTTCTTGACAGGAGTGACTGAAGCTTTCTTT. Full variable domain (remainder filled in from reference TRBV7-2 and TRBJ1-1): GAGVSQSPSNKVTEKGKDVELRCDPISGHTALYWYRQSLGQGLEFLIYFQGNSAPDKSGLPSDRFSAERTGGSVSTLTIQRTQQEDSAVYLCASSFLTGVTEAFFGQGTRLTVV.

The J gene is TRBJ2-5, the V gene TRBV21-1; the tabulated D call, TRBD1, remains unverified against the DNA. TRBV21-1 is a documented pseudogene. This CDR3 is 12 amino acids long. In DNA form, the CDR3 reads TGTGCCAGCAGCAAACGGGGGGCAGAGCAGTACTTC. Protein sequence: CASSKRGAEQYF.